This T cell receptor beta chain was profiled in a study of T cell clusters in autoimmune cytopenias. Multiplex touch-down PCR amplified TRB using TRB-A and TRB-B pools in one tube. Using the multiplex PCR reads, TCRdb records one entry per CDR3 protein without DNA. The table for this sample gives around 11,000 distinct CDR3 sequences. Germline assignment: CDR1 SGHKS and CDR2 YYEKEE (reference sequence). The CDR3 consists of 15 residues. TRB was amplified from 250 ng of peripheral blood genomic DNA per sample. Frequency places this clonotype as medium-sized (0.01 to 0.1%). These data were also filed under a second study, of T cell repertoires in aging, cancer and after chemotherapy.

The TCR was taken from a human donor in good health. The sequenced material came from peripheral blood. The V and J genes are TRBV5-5 and TRBJ2-5. This chain's CDR3 is CASSLGPSMGETQYF.